The 15 T cell receptor beta chains reported below all come from one sample, sequenced in a study of blood T cell repertoires in COVID-19. The repertoire was sequenced with immunoSEQ multiplex PCR; TCRdb's copy has only in-frame clones and lacks some. The sample lists 95,000 to 150,000 clones, about nine tenths occurring once. Specimen: peripheral blood. All receptors come from a woman between 70 and 85 years old with acute or convalescent COVID-19.

The chain uses TRBV30 and TRBJ2-7; 9 positions agree with TRBD2. The trim removed 6 bases at V and 4 bases at J, leaving 4 bases unmatched. Germline-derived CDR1 and CDR2 are GTSNPN and SVGIG (reference sequence). This CDR3 is built from 12 residues. The CDR3, as DNA: TGTGCCTGTGGGCGGGGGGGGTACGAGCAGTACTTC. It encodes CACGRGGYEQYF.

CDR3 sequence (DNA): TGTGCCAGCGGGAGCGGGGGGGCCTCCTACGAGCAGTACTTC. The encoded protein is CASGSGGASYEQYF. This chain uses TRBV7-6 with TRBJ2-7, with 10 bases lining up with TRBD2. The CDR3 is 14 residues long. Losses at the gene ends were 8 bases for V and 0 bases for J; bases not matched to a gene: 4. Germline CDR1 and CDR2: SGHVS and FNYEAQ.

This chain connects TRBV5-1 to TRBJ2-2; 9 bases are a match to TRBD1. Germline loops: CDR1 SGHRS, CDR2 YFSETQ. CDR3 length: 16 amino acids. V was pared by 4 bases and J by 3 bases, with 7 bases of the junction left unmatched. The CDR3 loop is CASSAGTGSDTGELFF. Written as DNA, the CDR3 is TGCGCCAGCAGCGCCGGGACAGGGTCGGACACCGGGGAGCTGTTTTTT.

The chain uses TRBV2 and TRBJ1-6, with TRBD1 matching 9 bases. V was clipped by 3 bases and J by 9 bases; unmatched bases: 3. The CDR3 is 14 amino acids. Germline V gene sequence: CDR1 SNHLY, CDR2 FYNNEI. CDR3: CASSDRTGVSPLHF. The DNA of the CDR3 is TGTGCCAGCAGTGACAGGACAGGGGTTTCACCCCTCCACTTT.

The chain couples TRBV6-5 to TRBJ2-4; 8 bases match TRBD2. V was pared by 4 bases and J by 6 bases, with 5 bases of the junction left unmatched. Looked up from germline, CDR1 is MNHEY and CDR2 is SVGAGI. The CDR3 is 14 amino acids. This chain's CDR3 is CASSLRGGRNIQYF. In DNA form, the CDR3 reads TGTGCCAGCAGTTTACGGGGGGGTCGAAACATTCAGTACTTC.

The chain joins TRBV6-2 or TRBV6-3 to TRBJ1-2; D is unresolved. Germline V CDR1 and CDR2: MNHEY, SVGEGT. Trimming pared 2 bases from V and 3 bases from J, leaving 7 bases between. The CDR3 has 13 residues. CDR3 bases: TGTGCCAGCAGTTACGGGCAAGACTATGGCTACACCTTC. Protein product: CASSYGQDYGYTF.

The rearrangement links TRBV15 to TRBJ2-2; TRBD2 matches at 7 bases. V shed 0 bases and J 5 bases; nucleotides not matched to a gene: 9. Per germline, CDR1 LNHNV and CDR2 YYDKDF (reference sequence). The CDR3 covers 17 residues. CDR3 loop: CATSRDWGREGTGELFF. The CDR3 DNA is TGTGCCACCAGCAGAGATTGGGGCAGGGAGGGGACCGGGGAGCTGTTTTTT.

This clone was detected a few times. This rearrangement joins TRBV7-3 to TRBJ2-3, with 9 bases aligning to TRBD2. The CDR3 has 15 amino acids. Germline loops: CDR1 SGHTA, CDR2 FQGTGA. The J segment lost 6 bases and the V segment lost 2 bases, leaving 6 bases of the junction unmatched. CDR3 sequence reads: CASSLGGSGGDTQYF. CDR3 DNA sequence: TGTGCCAGCAGCTTAGGTGGTAGCGGGGGTGATACGCAGTATTTT.

The chain recombines TRBV5-5 with TRBJ1-5, with D uncertain. The CDR3 covers 13 residues. Germline assignment: CDR1 SGHKS and CDR2 YYEKEE (reference sequence). V lost 2 bases and J lost 3, with 6 bases in between. CDR3 residues: CASSLQTNQPQHF. In DNA form, the CDR3 reads TGTGCCAGCAGCTTACAGACCAATCAGCCCCAGCATTTT.

The V gene is TRBV6-1, the J gene TRBJ1-5; 9 bases fit TRBD1. V shed 0 bases and J 6 bases; nucleotides not matched to a gene: 6. CDR1 is MNHNS and CDR2 is SASEGT in the germline V gene. The CDR3 spans 16 residues. The CDR3 nucleotides read TGTGCCAGCAGTGAAGCAGGGGGACAGGGCTTTCAGCCCCAGCATTTT. Its protein is CASSEAGGQGFQPQHF.

J is TRBJ1-1 and V is TRBV28; D perhaps matches TRBD1 (5 bases). The CDR3 runs to 16 residues. The germline CDR1 and CDR2 sequences are MDHEN and SYDVKM. Trimming shortened V by 3 bases and J by 0 bases, and 14 bases separated the two germline ends. CDR3: CASSFQGRGMNTEAFF. CDR3 DNA sequence: TGTGCCAGCAGTTTTCAGGGTAGGGGCATGAACACTGAAGCTTTCTTT.

The chain carries TRBV20-1 and TRBJ2-5; D is perhaps TRBD1 (5 bases). V lost 3 bases to trimming and J lost 2 bases, with 19 bases between them. This CDR3 is 16 amino acids long. Germline V lookup: CDR1 DFQATT, CDR2 SNEGSKA (reference sequence). CDR3 sequence (DNA): TGCAGTGCTAGTGGGTCAACAGGCCTGGCGCAAGAGACCCAGTACTTC. It yields the protein CSASGSTGLAQETQYF.

The chain has TRBV11-3 and TRBJ1-1; possible D gene TRBD1, 6 bases. The CDR3 has 17 amino acids. Germline lookup yields CDR1 SGHNT and CDR2 YENEEA. Between the trimmed V and J ends, which lost 6 bases and 4 bases, there was a span of 24 bases. The DNA of the CDR3 is TGTGCCAGCAGTTCCCTGGAGGCGTCAGGGGCGGGCACTGAAGCTTTCTTT. Translating it yields CASSSLEASGAGTEAFF.

The chain joins TRBV18 to TRBJ2-2; 9 bases align to TRBD1. The germline gives CDR1 KGHSH, CDR2 LQKENI. Trimming cost V 4 bases and J 6 bases; bases outside gene matches: 6. The CDR3 spans 15 residues. The CDR3, as DNA: TGTGCCAGCTCACTCTGGACAGGGGAGGCCGGGGAGCTGTTTTTT. Its protein is CASSLWTGEAGELFF.

The chain links TRBV4-1 to TRBJ1-1, with D uncertain. V was trimmed by 4 bases and J by 2 bases, leaving 14 bases between them. Germline lookup yields CDR1 MGHRA and CDR2 YSYEKL. The CDR3 runs to 15 residues. CDR3 DNA: TGCGCCAGCAGCCGGACGAGGGCGGAAAACACTGAAGCTTTCTTT. Translation gives CASSRTRAENTEAFF.